This T cell receptor (beta chain) was captured by sequencing in a study of T cell responses to AZD1222 COVID-19 vaccine (dated by TCRdb to about 2021). Context from the whole study: A total of under 250 trial participants underwent TCR sequencing, of whom 200 to 220 had received two doses of AZD1222 and around 26 had received two doses of the MenACWY control vaccine. Trial participants were enrolled into age subgroups of 18-55, 56-69 and 70-plus years, which contained approximately 150, 28 and 58 TCR-sequenced participants, respectively.

What the research found in general, with its limitations: The whole spike protein was spanned by vaccine-associated CD4 TCRs, and dominant responses were seen in regions 160-218 and 743-854. Reportedly, almost half of the unique spike-specific TCRs recognized epitopes lying outside the regions that are mutated in the B.1.351 and B.1.1.7 variants. No day 14 peak-response samples were available, so repertoires were characterized only after the peak T cell response. Conclusions about previously exposed vaccinees are limited because only six or seven AZD1222 recipients were SARS-CoV-2 seropositive at baseline. After two AZD1222 doses, spike-specific TCR breadth and depth were significantly higher than at day 0 and than in MenACWY recipients. The 56-69-year group was small, and its depth increase did not reach significance, likely because of low power. Participants were mostly white British and included more females than males, and it was suggested by the authors that clonal diversity may have been underestimated.

The CDR3 measures 15 amino acids from cysteine to phenylalanine. Of the read, only the CDR3 DNA is kept; its 45 bases are in frame from base 1. V loses 4 bases, J loses 6 bases, and the germline ends lie 17 bases apart. For CDR1 and CDR2, the germline V gene lists SGDLS and YYNGEE. Details on this clone: Its recognized antigen is unknown. There are no base qualities to consult, and no much larger clone falls within one base.

The CDR3 regions of human TCRbeta chains were analyzed by immunosequencing. In the original analysis: TCRs in the repertoires were compared against a reference library of SARS-CoV-2-specific TCRs that had been generated with the MIRA antigen-specificity platform. Breadth meant the fraction of unique TCRs that were SARS-CoV-2-associated, whereas depth meant the fraction of total T cells that were SARS-CoV-2-associated. Each spike-specific TCR was assigned to its reactive spike region and to a CD4 or CD8 class using the MIRA data. Log10-transformed breadth and depth values were compared by one-way ANOVA with Sidak's multiple comparisons tests. The table was pulled from immuneACCESS by TCRdb, which kept in-frame rearrangements only. Such tables lose some clones; where checked, under half of the loss comes from unresolved V genes, and the rest has no known cause. The D gene and trimming were derived from the DNA, and the V and J assignments and clone size from that table. In all, the sample holds 150,000 or so clones, and around 91% of those were seen once. The ten largest clones capture about 6% of the sample.

What this sample's time point label stands for: about 28 days (+/-7) after the second vaccine dose. Because spike-specific TCR depth and breadth did not differ between the two schedules, AZD1222 recipients who got a second dose at roughly 4 weeks were pooled with those who got a second dose at roughly 12 weeks. Vaccinee samples came from UK trials COV001 and COV002, including a single-blind randomized controlled phase 2/3 trial of AZD1222 (ChAdOx1 nCoV-19) in healthy adults. Trial participant PBMC samples were collected at day 0 and day 28 after the second dose for TCRbeta chain sequencing. Material: peripheral blood, obtained 28 days after the second AZD1222 dose. The chain employs TRBV9 and TRBJ2-1; a weak D assignment points to TRBD2 (6 bases agree). This sequence was found in an adult who received the AZD1222 COVID-19 vaccine. The CDR3 protein is CASSPGLIAANEQFF. The nucleotide sequence reads as follows: TGTGCCAGCAGCCCGGGACTCATAGCCGCCAATGAGCAGTTCTTC.